The present entry profiles one TCR beta chain with its context. Its antigen is still unknown. Germline loops: CDR1 SGHVS, CDR2 FQNEAQ. J gave up 2 bases and V 5 bases, and 10 bases lay outside the gene matches. The CDR3 runs to 16 residues. This record comes from a study of beta chain features in type 1 diabetes. About the study: Patients did not differ from healthy donors in age, gender or cell yield. Findings of the study overall: Diminished insertions and augmented deletions at VDJ junctions characterized type 1 diabetes patients. Whether TCRB rearrangement is influenced by HLA type was left unresolved in this analysis. Within each of all four CD4+ subsets, Type 1 diabetes patients had TCRB CDR3s that were moderately but significantly shorter.

Expressed TCRB transcripts were sequenced after all isolated RNA was converted to cDNA. Libraries were prepared by immunoSEQ multiplex PCR; TCRdb keeps only in-frame clonotypes and omits some of them. The table includes some 640,000 clones, 11% to 15% detected once. This chain uses TRBV7-8 with TRBJ2-3; 7 nucleotides line up with TRBD1. The clonotype comes from a man aged 18 to 30 with type 1 diabetes. Sequencing input: naive CD4+ T cells from blood. CDR3 protein: CASSGGQRKPTDTQYF. CDR3 coding DNA: TGTGCCAGCAGCGGGGGACAGAGGAAGCCCACAGATACGCAGTATTTT.